This T cell receptor (beta chain) was sequenced for a study of cytomegalovirus exposure and HLA in healthy donors (dated by TCRdb to the late 2010s). Study-level background: An earlier analysis of more than 550 of the donors reported 250 to 350 Gb of sequence data and 100 million to 120 million unique TCR beta sequences obtained from some 170 million T cells. Class I and class II HLA loci were covered by the typing at four-digit resolution. Rather than using new phenotypic data, the later analysis identified candidate immune exposures from TCR beta sequences and from how often those sequences occurred across donors. A later analysis re-analyzed previously published TCR beta repertoires from roughly 630 donors and added high-resolution HLA genotyping to study TCR occurrence patterns. In an earlier analysis of roughly 600 of the donors, high-throughput TCR beta sequencing was used to judge whether each TCR beta V gene segment behaved as functional or pseudogenic. Every repertoire in the discovery cohort had been generated on one and the same sequencing platform. Among the roughly 430 genotyped donors, around 81% belonged to the genetic ancestry cluster associated with self-reported Caucasian donors. The study used immunosequencing to profile the T cell repertoires of about 670 subjects and linked those repertoires to cytomegalovirus serostatus. Donor age, sex, ethnicity and CMV serostatus were collected together with the repertoire data. To predict cytomegalovirus infection status, the study brought together high-throughput TCR immunosequencing, statistical association of individual TCRs with disease status, and machine learning. About 300 gigabases of sequencing data and tens of millions of unique TCR sequences were included in an early release covering around 600 HLA-typed donors. Typing coverage differed by locus: A, B, C, DRB1 and DQB1 were typed in roughly 620-630 donors, DQA1 in about 550, DPA1 in 600 to 610, and DPB1 in just under 490. Besides the first cohort of about 730 subjects, a separate validation cohort made up of roughly 120 different subjects was used. A later genetic analysis took genome-wide SNP genotypes for about three fifths of the 666 donors and used that subset as a discovery cohort. On average, around 200,000 unique TCR beta nucleotide sequences were sequenced per donor among 398 genotyped donors of the cohort, with roughly 19% of those sequences being non-productive. The study aimed to test whether cataloging public T cell receptors could reveal signatures of past pathogen exposure. About five DR-DQ haplotypes were handled as single units for association and clustering because linkage in the cohort was strong.

The cohort was made up of about 610 healthy bone marrow donors. Cohort members were all nominally healthy when sampled, although unrecorded immune exposures were likely present. The donor tested CMV seronegative, placing the donor among the 350 or so seronegative members of the cohort. A peripheral blood sample was provided by each donor, and peripheral blood mononuclear cells were used for TCR beta sequencing. The Qiagen DNeasy Blood Extraction Kit was used to extract genomic DNA from the blood cell samples. Library preparation used the immunoSEQ multiplex PCR assay. The multiplex PCR relied on a mix of 60 forward primers for TCR Vbeta segments and 13 reverse primers for TCR Jbeta segments. The CDR3 region of rearranged TCR beta genes was amplified from genomic DNA with a multiplex PCR assay. The amplified TCR beta libraries were sequenced on the Illumina HiSeq System as 87-base-pair reads. As for the original processing: In a later analysis, tens of millions of unique TCR beta chains were counted across the approximately 640 repertoires, and roughly 11 million of these chains were shared by at least two donors. A nearest-neighbor algorithm error-corrected the raw reads and collapsed the reads into unique sequences, merging closely related sequences to remove PCR and sequencing errors. Alignment of CDR3 sequences to IMGT reference sequences was used to assign V, D and J gene segments. For a sequence to be retained, a match of at least six nucleotides was required to both a V gene segment and a J gene segment. Rearrangements were classified as productive when the CDR3 lacked stop codons and remained in frame with V and J, and all other rearrangements were classified as non-productive. CDR3 was defined according to IMGT convention as the region running from the second conserved V-encoded cysteine to the conserved J-encoded phenylalanine. In an earlier analysis of approximately 500 of the donors, sequences lacking an unambiguous match to a single V gene segment were excluded. In an earlier analysis of some 590 of the donors, V segments were called functional above 56.7% productive rearrangements and were called segregating when the between-donor standard deviation exceeded 5%. A statistical classification framework was built for diagnosing cytomegalovirus status from the catalog of TCR beta chain sequences. In a later analysis, V and J genes were assigned by comparing TCR nucleotide sequences against IMGT/GENE-DB human TR gene sequences. A later analysis assigned CDR3 sequences and most-parsimonious VDJ recombination scenarios with the TCRdist pipeline. In a later analysis, each TCR beta chain was defined by its CDR3 amino acid sequence together with its V-gene family, and reads without a unique V-gene family were excluded. To address suspected cross-contamination and a sequencing artifact, a later analysis removed around 600 highly shared, low-generation-probability nucleotide sequences. In a later analysis, a clonal expansion index was calculated for each public chain from normalized within-repertoire ranks of inferred template counts. Generation probabilities in a later analysis came from a VDJ recombination model fitted to out-of-frame rearrangements, and those results were checked against IGoR. Hypergeometric tests were used in a later analysis to score TCR-TCR, TCR-HLA and TCR-CMV co-occurrence, with a repertoire-size bias correction applied to the TCR pairs. A later analysis estimated false discovery rates by permuting HLA or CMV assignments 20 times. In a later analysis, co-occurring TCRs were grouped using DBSCAN, and TCRdist sequence similarity was added for clustering within HLA-allele-positive subsets. Repertoires with fewer than 30,000 or more than 120,000 public chains were left out of co-occurrence clustering, as were about 5 repertoires with anomalous nucleotide sharing. Sourced from immuneACCESS, this table was stored by TCRdb with only in-frame sequences that have V and J called. A share of the clones is absent; for the studies checked, an unresolved V gene accounts for under half, and the remainder has no known explanation. The DNA gave D and trimming, while V, J and clone size come from that table. The sample contains around 230,000 clones, roughly 85% of them found a single time. Around 0.22% of the sample rests with the top ten.

This clone was seen more than once but under ten times. It has no known antigen specificity. Per-base qualities were not stored, and no clone one base away is much larger. What the work shows at the level of the full study, not this receptor alone: Cytomegalovirus status was reported to be diagnosed by the classifier with high specificity and sensitivity in both the original and validation cohorts. A group of highly shared sequence variants was considered likely to be a technical artifact of the sequencing pipeline. HLA typing was unavailable for some donors at each locus, so association tests used only the typed subset. A further reported finding was that TCR beta sequences accurately predicted the HLA-A and HLA-B alleles for most subjects in the first cohort. In vitro tests confirmed that a few of the cytomegalovirus-associated TCR beta chains recognize cytomegalovirus antigens. Over 15 rarely observed V segments, including chromosome 9 orphons, were excluded from the earlier analysis of almost 600 of the donors because counts were too low. Immune exposure information for the cohort was limited to CMV serostatus. The 87-base-pair reads could not distinguish some IMGT-functional V segments, including TRBV6-2 and TRBV6-3, so those segments were excluded. A later genetic analysis associated a missense DCLRE1C variant with V-gene and J-gene trimming of TCR beta chains, and an independent cohort replicated the association. Strong co-occurrence of HLA alleles, especially DR and DQ, made assigning TCR associations to individual alleles difficult. It was suggested by the authors that the approach could potentially be generalized to other disease states and immunological phenotypes. In a later analysis, around 17,000 TCR beta sequences were associated with specific HLA alleles at a false discovery rate of 0.05. According to a later analysis, most CMV-associated TCR beta chains appeared to be HLA-restricted, and the HLA associations seemed to be driven largely by CMV exposure. Most TCR sequences were observed very rarely across donors, whereas some public TCRs were present in many individuals. In the study, around 160 TCR beta chains were listed as associated with cytomegalovirus. In a later analysis, the rate of TCR association differed among HLA loci, with DRB1 alleles having the most associated TCRs and HLA-C alleles having the fewest. Several of the top co-occurrence clusters appeared to be linked to parvovirus B19, influenza, CMV and Epstein-Barr virus, according to a later analysis. In an earlier analysis of more than 450 of the donors, most TCR beta V segments were observed in productive rearrangements about 90% or about 30% of the time, broadly matching IMGT annotations. The cohort was sequenced for TCR beta chains only, and without alpha or paired-chain data the features that could be detected were limited. Correlated functional status among segregating V segments might be attributable to linkage disequilibrium, but an unknown experimental factor could not be ruled out. Roughly uniform sequencing depth across donors was assumed in presence/absence analyses, although this assumption may not hold. A later analysis found that HLA-associated TCR beta chains were more clonally expanded and had lower generation probabilities than equally common non-associated chains. In a later genetic analysis, fewer N-insertions in productive TCRs were reported among donors in an Asian-associated ancestry cluster than the approximately 670-donor mean.

Taken from the germline V gene, the CDR1 and CDR2 loops are SGHTA and FQGNSA. The CDR3 has 11 amino acids, counting the end cysteine and phenylalanine. Only the CDR3 part of the read is kept: 33 bases, read in frame from the first base. The V and J ends are trimmed by 1 base and 6 bases, leaving 4 bases between them. This clonotype was sampled from a girl aged 2 to 10 in good health and CMV-seronegative. The chain was built from TRBV7-2 and TRBJ2-7; no D gene can be assigned with confidence. The sample was PBMCs. The nucleotide sequence is TGTGCCAGCAGCTTAGTAGTCGAGCAGTACTTC. Translation gives CASSLVVEQYF. Outside the CDR3, residues come from the reference TRBV7-2 and TRBJ2-7 proteins, so the full variable domain is: GAGVSQSPSNKVTEKGKDVELRCDPISGHTALYWYRQSLGQGLEFLIYFQGNSAPDKSGLPSDRFSAERTGGSVSTLTIQRTQQEDSAVYLCASSLVVEQYFGPGTRLTVT.